This entry is about one TCR beta chain. The sequenced fragment ends 3 residues before the CDR3 boundary, so the rest is inferred from the germline J gene. Trimming pared 0 bases from V and 1 base from J, leaving 6 bases between. The germline V gene encodes CDR1 WNHNN and CDR2 SYGVQD (reference sequence). The CDR3 is 14 residues long. The sample originates from a study of T cells in women clearing cervical HPV infection. Study overall: Cases were women with histologically confirmed HPV16-related CIN3 or worse, including a couple of invasive cancers. Controls were women whose single incident HPV16 infection cleared within 12 months without precancer or cancer.

All donors had a single incident cervical HPV16 infection, not prevalent. Clones were sequenced by immunoSEQ multiplex PCR, and TCRdb holds only the in-frame ones, with some missing. The sample data list some 43,000 clones. The specimen was blood buffy coat. The TCR comes from a woman between 18 and 69 years old with a cervical HPV16 infection that either progressed to CIN3+ or cleared (not recorded which). The rearrangement joins TRBV10-1 to TRBJ1-1; D gene uncertain. Incomplete CDR3 DNA: TGCGCCAGCAGTGAGTCGACTGGGAACACTGAA. Translation gives CASSESTGNTE. The complete CDR3 sequence is CASSESTGNTEAFF.